This TCR beta chain was captured in a study of cytomegalovirus exposure and HLA in healthy donors. The germline V and J ends were trimmed by 7 bases and 4 bases, with 16 bases remaining between them. This CDR3 has 14 amino acids. Germline V lookup: CDR1 WNHNN, CDR2 SYGVQD (reference sequence). Primers included in the PCR were 60 Vbeta and 13 Jbeta primers. Assay used: immunoSEQ multiplex PCR; TCRdb lists only in-frame clones, some missing. This table has about 190,000 clones, approximately 80% appearing once. V gene TRBV10-1 combines with J gene TRBJ2-5, with D unresolved. Sequencing was done on a sample of PBMCs. The sequence came from a woman aged 40 to 50 in good health and CMV-seronegative. The CDR3 coding sequence is TGCGCCAGCATTGGCGGTTTCGAAAGAGAGACCCAGTACTTC. Translated: CASIGGFERETQYF.